This T cell receptor beta chain was identified in a study of shared clonotypes between healthy human individuals. Clones were sequenced by immunoSEQ multiplex PCR, and TCRdb holds only the in-frame ones, with some missing. The sample contains millions of clones, about 93% of which appear only once. Terminally differentiated effector memory CD45RA+ cells were excluded from the naive CD8 cells, which were CD45RO-negative and positively selected for CCR7. Sequencing used naive CD8+ T cells from PBMCs. The receptor's source is a young man in good health. Some clones in this sample may be carry-over from other donors' samples.

Written as DNA, the CDR3 is TGCGCCAGCAGCCACACCCCGGACGCCCGGCAGGAAAAACTGTTTTTT. Encoded protein: CASSHTPDARQEKLFF. This chain connects TRBV4-1 to TRBJ1-4; D is unclear. The germline CDR1 and CDR2 sequences are MGHRA and YSYEKL. The CDR3 consists of 16 residues. V dropped 3 bases and J dropped 8 bases, with 19 bases sitting between them.